This entry concerns a single T cell receptor (beta chain). This entry comes from a study of cytomegalovirus exposure and HLA in healthy donors. PCR amplification relied on 60 Vbeta primers (plus 13 Jbeta primers). Sequencing was performed with immunoSEQ multiplex PCR; in TCRdb, only in-frame clones are kept and a portion is missing. The data contain roughly 160,000 clones, just under 80% of them singletons. The sequenced sample was PBMCs. This clonotype originated in a woman aged 45-59 years in good health and CMV-seronegative.

The CDR3 sequence: CASSQGQGADQPQHF. In nucleotides, the CDR3 is TGCGCCAGCAGCCAAGGACAGGGGGCTGATCAGCCCCAGCATTTT. This chain connects TRBV4-3 to TRBJ1-5; TRBD1 matches at 10 bases. The V gene's germline CDR1 is LGHNA and CDR2 YSLEER. The junction had 2 bases not matched to a gene; V was cut back by 1 base and J by 5 bases. The CDR3 spans 15 residues.